A single sample is the source of the 23 T cell receptor beta chains below, sequenced in a study of blood T cell repertoires in COVID-19. Sequenced by immunoSEQ multiplex PCR; TCRdb stores in-frame clones only, minus some. In the table there are about 190,000 clones, 80% of which are singletons. Sequences were obtained from peripheral blood. The receptors here all came from a man aged 55-75 years with acute or convalescent COVID-19.

The V gene is TRBV30, the J gene TRBJ2-4; 11 bases agree with TRBD1. CDR1 GTSNPN and CDR2 SVGIG come from the germline V gene (reference sequence). V was clipped by 2 bases and J by 7 bases; unmatched bases: 1. This CDR3 region has 13 residues. CDR3 DNA: TGTGCCTGGAGTCGGACAGGGGGCAACATTCAGTACTTC. Amino acids: CAWSRTGGNIQYF. The full variable domain, completed using reference TRBV30 and TRBJ2-4, is SQTIHQWPATLVQPVGSPLSLECTVEGTSNPNLYWYRQAAGRGLQLLFYSVGIGQISSEVPQNLSASRPQDRQFILSSKKLLLSDSGFYLCAWSRTGGNIQYFGAGTRLSVL.

The chain couples TRBV2 to TRBJ1-4, with TRBD1 identical over 8 bases. The CDR3 length is 12 residues. CDR1 and CDR2 (germline): SNHLY, FYNNEI. The V and J ends lost 7 bases and 6 bases, in that order; junction bases with no gene match: 1. CDR3 amino acids: CASTDRDEKLFF. The CDR3 DNA is TGTGCCAGCACGGACAGGGATGAAAAACTGTTTTTT.

This clone was detected many times. CDR3 loop: CASQYTLYNEQFF. The CDR3 DNA is TGTGCCAGCCAGTATACCCTCTACAATGAGCAGTTCTTC. The V call is TRBV18, the J call TRBJ2-1; D ambiguous. V gave up 8 bases and J gave up 3 bases, with 11 bases separating them. The length of the CDR3 is 13 residues. CDR1 KGHSH and CDR2 LQKENI come from the germline V gene.

V is TRBV11-2 and J is TRBJ1-2, with 8 bases identical to TRBD1. CDR1 is SGHAT, CDR2 FQNNGV, per germline. Trimming took 5 bases from V and 7 from J; bases not matched to a gene: 15. CDR3 length: 16 amino acids. This CDR3 is CASSPPLTGQGFGYTF. The CDR3 DNA sequence: TGTGCCAGCAGCCCGCCCCTAACAGGACAGGGTTTTGGCTACACCTTC.

This clone was recorded at least ten times. V usage is TRBV9 and J usage is TRBJ2-3; 10 positions agree with TRBD2. Germline-derived CDR1 and CDR2 are SGDLS and YYNGEE. This CDR3 has 18 residues. V dropped 0 bases and J dropped 2; count of bases not matched to a gene: 9. For the CDR3, the DNA is TGTGCCAGCAGCGTAGTGTCTAGCGGGGGCCAAAACACAGATACGCAGTATTTT. It encodes CASSVVSSGGQNTDTQYF. Full variable domain (rest looked up from reference TRBV9 and TRBJ2-3): DSGVTQTPKHLITATGQRVTLRCSPRSGDLSVYWYQQSLDQGLQFLIQYYNGEERAKGNILERFSAQQFPDLHSELNLSSLELGDSALYFCASSVVSSGGQNTDTQYFGPGTRLTVL.

This chain connects TRBV4-2 to TRBJ1-1, with D tentatively TRBD1 (5 bases). With 3 bases removed from V and 5 bases from J, the gap between germline ends came to 13 bases. The CDR3 length is 14 residues. The germline CDR1 and CDR2 sequences are LGHNA and YNFKEQ. The CDR3 is CASSQSGTQTEAFF. The DNA for the CDR3 is TGTGCCAGCAGCCAGTCCGGGACTCAAACTGAAGCTTTCTTT.

This chain connects TRBV2 to TRBJ2-3; 14 positions match TRBD2. The CDR3 totals 16 residues. From germline, CDR1 is SNHLY and CDR2 FYNNEI. V shed 7 bases and J 2 bases; nucleotides not matched to a gene: 5. For the CDR3, the DNA is TGTGCCAGCAAGGAGACTAGCGGGAGGGCCACAGATACGCAGTATTTT. Translating gives CASKETSGRATDTQYF.

The chain links TRBV19 to TRBJ2-7, with TRBD1 matching 9 bases. The V segment lost 6 bases and the J segment 2 bases; nucleotides outside the gene matches: 2. Germline loops: CDR1 LNHDA, CDR2 SQIVND (reference sequence). This CDR3 is 13 amino acids long. In DNA form, the CDR3 reads TGTGCCAGTAGGAGACAGGGGGCCTACGAGCAGTACTTC. Translated: CASRRQGAYEQYF.

V is TRBV19 and J is TRBJ1-2; 7 nucleotides line up with TRBD1. The length of the CDR3 is 12 residues. Losses at the gene ends were 10 bases for V and 7 bases for J; bases not matched to a gene: 9. Germline CDR1 and CDR2: LNHDA and SQIVND (reference sequence). The CDR3 nucleotides read TGTGCCACCGCCCCAGGGGGTGGTGGCTACACCTTC. Protein sequence: CATAPGGGGYTF.

This clone was seen once. The J gene is TRBJ2-2, the V gene TRBV24-1, with D uncertain. This CDR3 has 15 amino acids. Germline V gene data show CDR1 as KGHDR and CDR2 as SFDVKD. Deletions cut 0 bases from V and 1 base from J, with 5 bases between. CDR3 sequence: CATSDLNRNTGELFF. The CDR3 nucleotides are TGTGCCACCAGTGATTTGAACAGGAACACCGGGGAGCTGTTTTTT.

There are a few counts of this clone. The gene calls are TRBV19 and TRBJ1-2; TRBD1 aligns across 7 bases. The length of the CDR3 is 12 residues. The J segment lost 6 bases and the V segment lost 3 bases, leaving 1 base of the junction unmatched. Germline V CDR1 and CDR2: LNHDA, SQIVND (reference sequence). CDR3 nucleotide sequence: TGTGCCAGTAGTATCGGACAGGATGGCTACACCTTC. Protein sequence: CASSIGQDGYTF.

The chain employs TRBV9 and TRBJ2-5; 7 bases match TRBD1. This CDR3 has 18 amino acids. Unmatched junction bases numbered 16, after V lost 3 bases and J lost 2 bases. Germline loops: CDR1 SGDLS, CDR2 YYNGEE. The CDR3 loop reads CASSAKGTVEGSQETQYF. CDR3 nucleotide sequence: TGTGCCAGCAGCGCAAAAGGGACAGTCGAAGGGAGTCAAGAGACCCAGTACTTC.

The chain links TRBV6-1 to TRBJ1-1; tentative D call: TRBD1 (5 bases). The V and J ends lost 0 bases and 4 bases respectively, with 9 bases between them. The CDR3 consists of 14 residues. Per the germline V gene, CDR1 is MNHNS and CDR2 is SASEGT. The CDR3 is CASSEAAGPTEAFF. DNA for the CDR3: TGTGCCAGCAGTGAAGCTGCAGGGCCCACTGAAGCTTTCTTT.

The CDR3 loop reads CASSLPPATGEKLFF. The CDR3 DNA sequence: TGTGCCAGCAGCTTGCCACCGGCCACAGGGGAAAAACTGTTTTTT. The chain links TRBV5-5 to TRBJ1-4; D may be TRBD1 (6 bases). The CDR3 loop spans 15 amino acids. V dropped 1 base and J dropped 8 bases, with 15 bases sitting between them. The germline CDR1 and CDR2 sequences are SGHKS and YYEKEE (reference sequence).

The DNA for the CDR3 is TGTGCCAGCAGTTCATCGGGGGGCCCCTTCTCTGGGGCCAACGTCCTGACTTTC. Its translation: CASSSSGGPFSGANVLTF. This sequence joins TRBV28 and TRBJ2-6; TRBD2 might be the D (7 bases). CDR3 size: 18 residues. The germline V gene has CDR1 MDHEN and CDR2 SYDVKM. Trimming stripped 4 bases from V and 0 bases from J, with 16 bases between.

The rearrangement joins TRBV2 to TRBJ2-3; D perhaps matches TRBD1 (6 bases). CDR1 and CDR2 (germline): SNHLY, FYNNEI. V lost 2 bases, J lost 4 bases, and 16 bases lay in between. CDR3 length: 16 amino acids. This CDR3 reads CASSERGYSHPDTQYF. The CDR3 DNA reads TGTGCCAGCAGTGAAAGGGGGTACTCACATCCAGATACGCAGTATTTT.

V gene TRBV6-2 or TRBV6-3 combines with J gene TRBJ2-7; 11 nucleotides align to TRBD2. This CDR3 region has 19 residues. Looked up from germline, CDR1 is MNHEY and CDR2 is SVGEGT. The J segment lost 2 bases and the V segment lost 2 bases, leaving 14 bases of the junction unmatched. CDR3 sequence: CASSYVGGLADPTAYEQYF. The CDR3 DNA sequence: TGTGCCAGCAGTTACGTTGGGGGACTAGCGGACCCAACGGCCTACGAGCAGTACTTC.

The genes are TRBV6-6 and TRBJ2-7, with D possibly being TRBD1 (6 bases). V was trimmed by 1 base and J by 0 bases, leaving 7 bases between them. The germline gives CDR1 MNHNY, CDR2 SVGAGI (reference sequence). This CDR3 is 14 amino acids long. As DNA, the CDR3 is TGTGCCAGCAGTTACTTACAGGGCTCCTACGAGCAGTACTTC. Its protein product is CASSYLQGSYEQYF.

The chain joins TRBV7-2 to TRBJ1-3; D not resolved. Deletions cut 0 bases from V and 0 bases from J, with 6 bases between. Germline V gives CDR1 SGHTA, CDR2 FQGNSA. CDR3 length equals 15 residues. Written as DNA, the CDR3 is TGTGCCAGCAGCTTAGCCGGGTTCTCTGGAAACACCATATATTTT. It translates to CASSLAGFSGNTIYF.

The chain employs TRBV19 and TRBJ2-1; 11 nucleotides line up with TRBD1. Per germline, CDR1 LNHDA and CDR2 SQIVND (reference sequence). The CDR3 is made up of 16 amino acids. V was clipped by 4 bases and J by 9 bases; unmatched bases: 11. The CDR3, as DNA: TGTGCCAGTAGTAGTCCCTACGGACAGGGGGCCGGTGAGCAGTTCTTC. This encodes CASSSPYGQGAGEQFF.

The chain is built from TRBV9 and TRBJ2-3; D remains unclear. The CDR3 length is 16 residues. The germline V gene has CDR1 SGDLS and CDR2 YYNGEE. The V end lost 3 bases, the J end lost 0 bases, and 14 bases lay between the germline ends. Here the CDR3 reads CASSGYRVPSTDTQYF. DNA of the CDR3: TGTGCCAGCAGCGGGTACCGGGTCCCTAGCACAGATACGCAGTATTTT.

The chain's CDR3 is CASSEGLAGVDTQYF. As DNA, the CDR3 is TGTGCCAGCAGTGAGGGACTAGCCGGGGTAGATACGCAGTATTTT. V gene TRBV6-1 combines with J gene TRBJ2-3; TRBD2 matches at 9 bases. The CDR3 length is 15 residues. V lost 3 bases to trimming and J lost 5 bases; unmatched junction nucleotides: 6. Germline assignment: CDR1 MNHNS and CDR2 SASEGT.

The chain has TRBV19 and TRBJ1-2; D call uncertain. This CDR3 comprises 14 residues. Trimming cost V 5 bases and J 0 bases, with 10 bases left between them. Germline CDR1 LNHDA, CDR2 SQIVND (reference sequence). This chain's CDR3 is CASSVHEANYGYTF. The CDR3 DNA reads as TGTGCCAGTAGTGTTCACGAGGCTAACTATGGCTACACCTTC.